This TCR beta chain was sequenced in a study of OX40 agonist ivuxolimab in advanced cancers. About the research overall: Prior therapy, whether anti-PD-1, anti-PD-L1 or anti-CTLA-4, was allowed, and about 39% had some.

V lost 4 bases, J lost 6 bases, and 7 bases stayed unmatched. This CDR3 region has 16 residues. The germline gives CDR1 MNHEY, CDR2 SMNVEV (reference sequence). Findings and limits, study-wide: The CD4+ and CD8+ T cells in the blood had expanded clonally by week 6 at 0.1 to 3.0 mg/kg. Normalized expansion of T-cell clones was also low for some nonresponders.

Profiled with immunoSEQ multiplex PCR; TCRdb holds only in-frame clones, not every one. The sample lists tens of thousands of clones; about 91% were seen once. In regard to this clone: Its antigen remains unidentified.

The receptor's source is an adult with an advanced solid tumor such as melanoma, head and neck, liver or kidney cancer. V and J are TRBV27 and TRBJ2-5, with TRBD2 matching 14 bases. The sample here was CD4+ or CD8+ T cells sorted from blood, taken in a trial of the OX40 agonist ivuxolimab. The CDR3: CASSSAGLAGVQTQYF. The CDR3 DNA is TGTGCCAGCAGTTCGGCGGGACTAGCGGGAGTTCAGACCCAGTACTTC.